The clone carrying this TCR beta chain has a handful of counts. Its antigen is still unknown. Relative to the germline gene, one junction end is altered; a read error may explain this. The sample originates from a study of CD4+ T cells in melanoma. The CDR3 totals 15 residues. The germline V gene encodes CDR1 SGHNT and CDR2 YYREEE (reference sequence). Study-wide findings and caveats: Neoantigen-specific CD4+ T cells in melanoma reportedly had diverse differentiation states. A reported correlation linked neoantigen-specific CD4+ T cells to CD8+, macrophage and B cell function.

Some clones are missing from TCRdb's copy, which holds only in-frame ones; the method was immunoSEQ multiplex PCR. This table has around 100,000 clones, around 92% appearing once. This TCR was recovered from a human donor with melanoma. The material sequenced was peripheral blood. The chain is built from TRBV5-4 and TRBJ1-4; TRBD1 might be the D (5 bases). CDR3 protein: CASSQDRGRGEKLFF. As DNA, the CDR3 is TGCGCCAGCAGCCAAGATCGAGGGAGGGGTGAAAAACTGTTTTTT.